This entry describes one T cell receptor (beta chain). The data were taken from a study of blood T cell repertoires in COVID-19. At the level of the study: COVID-19 samples, acute and convalescent, were from the United States, Italy and Spain. Sources were T cells, B-cell-depleted T cells, or PBMCs; the material itself was cDNA or gDNA.

Repertoires were generated with immunoSEQ multiplex PCR, while TCRdb's copy carries only in-frame clones and drops some. The top ten hold roughly 7.6% of the sample, which has 60,000 or so clones, approximately 90% seen once. The origin of this receptor is a human donor with active COVID-19. The donor label of this sample is uncertain. The sample was peripheral blood.

The CDR3 sequence is CASSYEGSRANYGYTF. CDR3 DNA sequence: TGTGCCAGCAGTTACGAGGGTAGTCGAGCTAACTATGGCTACACCTTC. The chain combines TRBV6-5 with TRBJ1-2; D unclear. The CDR3 has 16 amino acids. V lost 2 bases to trimming and J lost 0 bases, with 13 bases between them. In germline, CDR1 is MNHEY, CDR2 SVGAGI.